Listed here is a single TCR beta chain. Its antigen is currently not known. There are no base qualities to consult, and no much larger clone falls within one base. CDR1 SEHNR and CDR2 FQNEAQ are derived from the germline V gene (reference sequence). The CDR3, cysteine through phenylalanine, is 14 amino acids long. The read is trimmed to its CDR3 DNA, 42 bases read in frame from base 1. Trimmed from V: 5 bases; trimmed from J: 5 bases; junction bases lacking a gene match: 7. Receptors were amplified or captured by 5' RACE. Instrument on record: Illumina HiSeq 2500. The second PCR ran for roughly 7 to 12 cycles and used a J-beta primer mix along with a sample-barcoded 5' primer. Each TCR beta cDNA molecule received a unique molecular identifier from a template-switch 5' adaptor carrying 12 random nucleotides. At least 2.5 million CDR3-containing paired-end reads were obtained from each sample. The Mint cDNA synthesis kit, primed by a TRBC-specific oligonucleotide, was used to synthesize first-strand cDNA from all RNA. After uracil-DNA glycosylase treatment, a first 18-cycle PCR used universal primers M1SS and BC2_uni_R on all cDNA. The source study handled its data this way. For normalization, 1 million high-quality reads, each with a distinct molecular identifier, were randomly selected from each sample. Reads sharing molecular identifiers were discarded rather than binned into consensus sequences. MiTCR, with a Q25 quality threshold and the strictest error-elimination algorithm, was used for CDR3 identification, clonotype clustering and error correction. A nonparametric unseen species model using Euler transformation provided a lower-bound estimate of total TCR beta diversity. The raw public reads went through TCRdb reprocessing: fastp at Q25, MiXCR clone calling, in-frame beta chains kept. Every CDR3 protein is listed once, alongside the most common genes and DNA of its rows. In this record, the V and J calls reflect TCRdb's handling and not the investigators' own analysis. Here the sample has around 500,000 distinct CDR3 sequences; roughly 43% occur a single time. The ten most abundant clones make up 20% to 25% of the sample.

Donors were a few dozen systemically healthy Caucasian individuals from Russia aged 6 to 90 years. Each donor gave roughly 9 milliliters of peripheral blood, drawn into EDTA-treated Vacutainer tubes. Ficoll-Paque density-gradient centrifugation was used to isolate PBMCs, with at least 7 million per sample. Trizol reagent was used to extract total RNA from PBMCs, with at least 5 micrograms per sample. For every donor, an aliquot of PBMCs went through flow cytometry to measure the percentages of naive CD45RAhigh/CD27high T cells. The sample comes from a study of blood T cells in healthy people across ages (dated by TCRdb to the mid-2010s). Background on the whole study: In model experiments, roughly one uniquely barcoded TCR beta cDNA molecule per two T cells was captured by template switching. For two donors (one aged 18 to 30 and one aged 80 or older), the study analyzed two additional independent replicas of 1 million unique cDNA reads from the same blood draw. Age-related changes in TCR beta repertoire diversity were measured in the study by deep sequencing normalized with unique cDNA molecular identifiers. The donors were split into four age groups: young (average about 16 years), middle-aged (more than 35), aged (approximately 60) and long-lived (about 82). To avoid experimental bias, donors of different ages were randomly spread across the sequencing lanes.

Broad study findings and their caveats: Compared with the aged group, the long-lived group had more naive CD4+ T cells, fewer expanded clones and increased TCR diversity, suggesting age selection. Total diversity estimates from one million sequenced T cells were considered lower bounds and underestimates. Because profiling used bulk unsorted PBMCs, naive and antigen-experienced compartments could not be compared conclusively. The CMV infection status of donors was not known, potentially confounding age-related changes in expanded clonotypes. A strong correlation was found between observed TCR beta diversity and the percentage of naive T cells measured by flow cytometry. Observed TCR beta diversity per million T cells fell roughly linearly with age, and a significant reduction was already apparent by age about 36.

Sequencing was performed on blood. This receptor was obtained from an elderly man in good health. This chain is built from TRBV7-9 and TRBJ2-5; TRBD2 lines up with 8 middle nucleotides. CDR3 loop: CASSRPAGVETQYF. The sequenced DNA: TGTGCCAGCAGCCGACCAGCGGGAGTCGAGACCCAGTACTTC.